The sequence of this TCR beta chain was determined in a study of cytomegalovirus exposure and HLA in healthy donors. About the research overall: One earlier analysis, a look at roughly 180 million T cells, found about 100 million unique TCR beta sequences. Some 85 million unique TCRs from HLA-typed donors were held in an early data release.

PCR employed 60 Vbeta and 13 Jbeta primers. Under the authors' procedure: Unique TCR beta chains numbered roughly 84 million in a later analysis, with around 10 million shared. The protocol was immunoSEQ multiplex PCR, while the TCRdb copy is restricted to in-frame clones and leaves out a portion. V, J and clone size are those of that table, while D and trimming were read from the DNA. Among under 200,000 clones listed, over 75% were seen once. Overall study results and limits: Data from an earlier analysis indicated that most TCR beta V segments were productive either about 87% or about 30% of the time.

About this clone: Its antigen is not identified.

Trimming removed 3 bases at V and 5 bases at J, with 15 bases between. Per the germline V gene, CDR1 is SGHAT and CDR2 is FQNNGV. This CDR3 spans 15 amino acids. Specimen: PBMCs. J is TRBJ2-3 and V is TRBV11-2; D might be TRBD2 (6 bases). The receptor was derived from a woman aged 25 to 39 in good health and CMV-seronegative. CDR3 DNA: TGTGCCAGCAGCTTGCTAGTCCCGGGACTAGATACGCAGTATTTT. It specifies CASSLLVPGLDTQYF.